The clone carrying this T cell receptor (beta chain) turned up a few times. The target antigen is unknown. TCRdb re-called the 5' RACE reads through MiXCR, storing one row per CDR3 protein. This sample yields about 360,000 distinct CDR3 sequences, of which roughly 14% are seen a single time; 1.1% belongs to the top ten. There are 12 residues in the CDR3. CDR1 and CDR2 (germline): SGDLS, YYNGEE. V was shortened by 7 bases and J by 4 bases, with 12 bases between the two germline ends. The data are from a study of CD8 T cells in ankylosing spondylitis. Study-level results: It appeared that ankylosing spondylitis blood was characterized by a TCR beta motif of eight highly homologous variants. In ankylosing spondylitis patients, matched synovial fluid reportedly showed significant enrichment of disease-linked clones. Disease-linked clones bore a CD8+ phenotype and were relatively rare in peripheral blood.

This TCR was sampled from a male donor with ankylosing spondylitis or in good health (not recorded which). Sequencing input: blood, either unsorted or a sorted T cell fraction (not recorded which). The rearrangement joins TRBV9 to TRBJ2-7; possibly TRBD1 for D (6 bases). As DNA, the CDR3 is TGTGCCAGCGGCCCCCAGGGGTACGAGCAGTACTTC. It codes for CASGPQGYEQYF.